Below are 15 T cell receptor beta chains sequenced from a single sample in a study of blood T cells in healthy people across ages. Primed by a sample-barcoded 5' primer and a J-beta primer mix, a second PCR proceeded for roughly 6 to 12 cycles. MiXCR, run by TCRdb on the 5' RACE reads, gives a single entry per CDR3 protein. The data contain hundreds of thousands of distinct CDR3 sequences, 58% of them singletons. Sequenced: blood. The origin of the receptors is a man in his fifties or sixties in good health.

The table lists this clonotype with a count of one. The J gene is TRBJ1-2, the V gene TRBV12-3 or TRBV12-4; no firm D call. V lost 1 base, J lost 4 bases, and 10 bases lay in between. This CDR3 region has 14 residues. The CDR3 nucleotides are TGTGCCAGCAGTTTAGTCCGCGGGCTCTATGGCTACACCTTC. Translation: CASSLVRGLYGYTF.

In regard to this clonotype: Germline and junction disagree at one end, which may indicate a read error. J is TRBJ2-3 and V is TRBV4-1; a weak D match, TRBD2 (6 bases). This CDR3 has 16 residues. Looked up from germline, CDR1 is MGHRA and CDR2 is YSYEKL. CDR3 protein: CPSSQGPFGSVDTQYF. As DNA, the CDR3 is TGCCCCAGCAGCCAAGGCCCATTCGGGAGCGTGGATACGCAGTATTTT.

The J gene is TRBJ2-5, the V gene TRBV9, with 7 bases lining up with TRBD2. The CDR3 has 15 amino acids. Germline values: CDR1 SGDLS, CDR2 YYNGEE. The junction had 13 bases not matched to a gene; V was cut back by 0 bases and J by 11 bases. The CDR3 coding sequence is TGTGCCAGCAGCGTAGAAGGGACTACTCGTAGCGGGCAGTACTTC. Its protein is CASSVEGTTRSGQYF.

For the CDR3, the DNA is TGTGCCACCAGGAGCGGGGGGGGTCTAGCCAAAAACATTCAGTACTTC. Its protein product is CATRSGGGLAKNIQYF. The chain is built from TRBV15 and TRBJ2-4; 10 bases align to TRBD2. Germline-derived CDR1 and CDR2 are LNHNV and YYDKDF (reference sequence). The CDR3 has 16 amino acids. Losses at the gene ends were 6 bases for V and 0 bases for J; bases not matched to a gene: 5.

The V and J genes are TRBV10-2 and TRBJ2-2, with 9 bases lining up with TRBD1. Looked up from germline, CDR1 is WSHSY and CDR2 is SAAADI. This CDR3 spans 14 amino acids. V lost 6 bases and J lost 5; bases outside the gene matches: 4. The CDR3 DNA reads TGCGCCAGCAGGGAGACAGGGGGGACCGGGGAGCTGTTTTTT. Translated: CASRETGGTGELFF.

The chain is built from TRBV5-1 and TRBJ2-1; 7 nucleotides align to TRBD2. This CDR3 is 17 amino acids long. The germline V gene encodes CDR1 SGHRS and CDR2 YFSETQ. Trimming took 4 bases from V and 0 from J; bases not matched to a gene: 10. For the CDR3, the DNA is TGCGCCAGCAGCCCCGGTGGGGGGGGAAGCTCCTACAATGAGCAGTTCTTC. Protein sequence: CASSPGGGGSSYNEQFF.

The V gene is TRBV6-5, the J gene TRBJ1-5; 7 bases are a match to TRBD1. CDR1 and CDR2 from the germline V gene are MNHEY and SVGAGI. The trim removed 6 bases at V and 0 bases at J, leaving 5 bases unmatched. The CDR3 sequence is 15 residues long. CDR3 protein: CASRRTGVSNQPQHF. The CDR3 coding sequence is TGTGCCAGCAGGCGAACAGGGGTTAGCAATCAGCCCCAGCATTTT.

The chain combines TRBV2 with TRBJ2-1; 8 nucleotides align to TRBD1. Germline CDR1 and CDR2: SNHLY and FYNNEI. The V and J ends lost 6 bases and 9 bases, in that order; junction bases with no gene match: 13. The CDR3 extends over 15 amino acids. Here the CDR3 DNA reads TGTGCCAGCAGCTACGGACAGGGAGCAACGGGTGAGCAGTTCTTC. As protein: CASSYGQGATGEQFF.

The chain is built from TRBV18 and TRBJ1-2, with 8 bases matching TRBD1. V lost 1 base and J lost 6; bases outside the gene matches: 1. The germline CDR1 and CDR2 sequences are KGHSH and LQKENI. The CDR3 is made up of 13 amino acids. The CDR3 DNA sequence: TGTGCCAGCTCACCACGACAGGGGAATGGCTACACCTTC. Amino acid sequence: CASSPRQGNGYTF.

V usage is TRBV5-1 and J usage is TRBJ2-1; 7 bases are shared with TRBD2. The CDR3 is 16 residues long. The germline V gene has CDR1 SGHRS and CDR2 YFSETQ. J was trimmed by 0 bases and V by 7 bases; bases with no gene match: 10. The CDR3 protein is CASGRERGRSYNEQFF. The CDR3 DNA sequence: TGCGCCAGCGGGAGAGAGCGGGGCCGCTCCTACAATGAGCAGTTCTTC.

This clonotype was recorded a few times. The CDR3 DNA is TGTGCCAGCAGTATACAGGACAATCAGCCCCAGCATTTT. Translated, it gives CASSIQDNQPQHF. The rearrangement joins TRBV12-3 or TRBV12-4 to TRBJ1-5; TRBD1 might be the D (5 bases). This CDR3 comprises 13 residues. V was cut by 5 bases and J by 3 bases, with 8 bases left in between.

The table lists this clonotype with a few counts. A read error may account for a junction end that differs from germline. The chain combines TRBV6-1 with TRBJ2-7; D is perhaps TRBD1 (6 bases). CDR1 and CDR2 from the germline V gene are MNHNS and SASEGT. The CDR3 has 12 residues. This chain's CDR3 is CASLLGQYGQYF. As DNA, the CDR3 is TGTGCCAGTCTGCTAGGACAGTACGGGCAGTACTTC.

This clonotype was counted once. The chain recombines TRBV5-1 with TRBJ2-5; D remains ambiguous. Germline V lookup: CDR1 SGHRS, CDR2 YFSETQ. This CDR3 contains 14 residues. The V gene lost 0 bases and the J gene lost 2 bases, with 8 bases spanning the gap. In nucleotides, the CDR3 is TGCGCCAGCAGCTTGGAGCAGGAGCAAGAGACCCAGTACTTC. Translation gives CASSLEQEQETQYF.

This clonotype was counted between two and nine times. The chain uses TRBV28 and TRBJ2-5; D might be TRBD1 (6 bases). Trimming took off 0 bases at V and 3 bases at J, with 11 bases between the two ends. The germline CDR1 and CDR2 sequences are MDHEN and SYDVKM. The CDR3 covers 15 residues. CDR3 coding DNA: TGTGCCAGCAGTTTATGGGGGGCGAGGGAAGAGACCCAGTACTTC. This encodes CASSLWGAREETQYF.

This clonotype was found a few times. The J gene is TRBJ2-1, the V gene TRBV20-1; 8 positions agree with TRBD1. V shed 1 base and J 1 base; nucleotides not matched to a gene: 3. CDR3 length equals 15 residues. Germline assignment: CDR1 DFQATT and CDR2 SNEGSKA (reference sequence). The CDR3 sequence is CSARGNRGSYNEQFF. The DNA of the CDR3 is TGCAGTGCTAGAGGGAACAGGGGGTCCTACAATGAGCAGTTCTTC.